A selection of T cell receptor beta chains follows, all from one sample in a study of shared clonotypes between healthy human individuals. Sequencing used immunoSEQ multiplex PCR; TCRdb keeps in-frame clones, though not all of them. The table includes about 2.2 million clones, 80% to 95% detected once. Sequencing was done on a sample of naive CD8+ T cells from PBMCs. Receptor source: a man between 18 and 29 years old in good health. Some clones in this sample may be carry-over from other donors' samples. The CDR3 runs from the conserved cysteine through the conserved F or W. A D gene is named only where the DNA matches it firmly. A row's size may be missing; if present it is once, few, many or a size class.

J gene,clone size,V gene,D gene,CDR3 DNA,CDR3 protein
TRBJ2-5,NA,TRBV27,TRBD2,TGTGCCAGCAGTTTAGGGGGGGGAGAGACCCAGTACTTC,CASSLGGGETQYF
TRBJ1-5,few,TRBV25-1,NA,TGTGCCAGCAGTCCGGGTGAGGAACAGCCCCAGCATTTT,CASSPGEEQPQHF
TRBJ2-7,NA,TRBV5-8,TRBD1,TGTGCCAGCAGCTGGACAGGGGGCACCGTCTCCTACGAGCAGTACTTC,CASSWTGGTVSYEQYF
TRBJ2-7,NA,TRBV9,TRBD2,TGTGCCAGCAACCCAGCGGGAGGCAACTACGAGCAGTACTTC,CASNPAGGNYEQYF
TRBJ2-7,NA,TRBV29-1,NA,TGCAGCGTTGCCTTGGCGCCCTACGAGCAGTACTTC,CSVALAPYEQYF
TRBJ2-1,NA,TRBV29-1,NA,TGCAGCGTTGAGTCAAGCCAGGGTTATCGGTGGCTGTTCTTC,CSVESSQGYRWLFF
TRBJ2-1,NA,TRBV7-9,NA,TGTGCCAGCCTCGTAAACAATGAGCAGTTCTTC,CASLVNNEQFF
TRBJ2-7,NA,TRBV27,NA,TGTGCCAGCAGTTTATCGCAGGGGTCCGTTTCCGAGCAGTACTTC,CASSLSQGSVSEQYF
TRBJ1-3,NA,TRBV6-5,NA,TGTGCCAGCAGTCTCTCTGCGGTGAGCGGAAACACCATATATTTT,CASSLSAVSGNTIYF
TRBJ2-1,NA,TRBV5-5,NA,TGTGCCAGCAGCAACATACAACGACTAGTACGGGGTGAGCAGTTCTTC,CASSNIQRLVRGEQFF
TRBJ2-7,NA,TRBV9,TRBD2,TGTGCCAGCAGCCCCGTAGCGGGAGAGGAGTACGAGCAGTACTTC,CASSPVAGEEYEQYF
TRBJ2-2,NA,TRBV9,NA,TGTGCCAGCAGGGGTAGCAGTGGCACCGGGGAGCTGTTTTTT,CASRGSSGTGELFF
TRBJ1-4,NA,TRBV7-9,NA,TGTGCCAGCAGCTTAGGCCCGGGCGGGGGACGTGAAAAACTGTTTTTT,CASSLGPGGGREKLFF
TRBJ1-2,once,TRBV7-9,TRBD1,TGTGCCAGCAGCTTAGAAGGGACAGGGTACTATGGCTACACCTTC,CASSLEGTGYYGYTF
TRBJ2-5,NA,TRBV7-9,NA,TGTGCCACCAGGGGTGGCCCGGGGTCGACCCAGTACTTC,CATRGGPGSTQYF
TRBJ1-1,NA,TRBV28,NA,TGTGCCAGCAGTTCCACCTCACAGGGCGCGAACACTGAAGCTTTCTTT,CASSSTSQGANTEAFF
TRBJ2-1,NA,TRBV28,NA,TGTGCCAGCAGTTTCAGGGAGGACGCCTACAATGAGCAGTTCTTC,CASSFREDAYNEQFF
TRBJ1-1,NA,TRBV25-1,NA,TGTGCCAGCGCGCGGGGCACTGAAGCTTTCTTT,CASARGTEAFF
TRBJ2-7,NA,TRBV29-1,TRBD1,TGCAGCGTTTGGGACAGGGGAGACTCCTACGAGCAGTACTTC,CSVWDRGDSYEQYF
TRBJ2-3,NA,TRBV7-9,TRBD2,TGTGCCAGCAGCCCCCGACTAGCGGGAGCGCCAGGAGATACGCAGTATTTT,CASSPRLAGAPGDTQYF
TRBJ2-1,NA,TRBV29-1,NA,TGCAGCGGACAAACTGTCCACAATGAGCAGTTCTTC,CSGQTVHNEQFF
TRBJ1-2,once,TRBV10-2,NA,TGCGCCAGACCCCAGACAGTTAACTATGGCTACACCTTC,CARPQTVNYGYTF
TRBJ1-1,NA,TRBV7-9,NA,TGTGCCAGCAGGGGACTCGAGGTTAGAGCTTTCTTT,CASRGLEVRAFF
TRBJ1-1,NA,TRBV28,TRBD1,TGTGCCAGCAGTCTACAGGGGGATAGCACTGAAGCTTTCTTT,CASSLQGDSTEAFF
TRBJ2-3,NA,TRBV30,TRBD2,TGTGCCTGGAGGAGAGGGAGGCCGGGACTAGCTTTCCCAGATACGCAGTATTTT,CAWRRGRPGLAFPDTQYF
TRBJ1-5,NA,TRBV28,NA,TGTGCCAGCAGTTTTGGGGGGCCTCAGCCCCAGCATTTT,CASSFGGPQPQHF
TRBJ1-1,NA,TRBV5-4,TRBD1,TGTGCCAGCAGCTTAGGGACAGCTACTTTGAACACTGAAGCTTTCTTT,CASSLGTATLNTEAFF
TRBJ2-2,NA,TRBV14,NA,TGTGCCAGCAGCCAAAAGGGCCGGAAGAACACCGGGGAGCTGTTTTTT,CASSQKGRKNTGELFF
TRBJ2-7,NA,TRBV29-1,NA,TGCAGCGTTGAGTCCGCAAACTCCTACGAGCAGTACTTC,CSVESANSYEQYF
TRBJ2-1,NA,TRBV7-9,TRBD2,TGTGCCAGCAGCTTAGATGGGGTTAGCGGGTACTCCTACAATGAGCAGTTCTTC,CASSLDGVSGYSYNEQFF
TRBJ1-1,NA,TRBV7-2,NA,TGTGCCAGCAGCATAGGGGCCATGAACACTGAAGCTTTCTTT,CASSIGAMNTEAFF
TRBJ1-1,NA,TRBV11-2,NA,TGTGCCAGCAGCCCTATGATTGAGGCTGAAGCTTTCTTT,CASSPMIEAEAFF
TRBJ1-3,NA,TRBV28,TRBD1,TGTGCCAGCAGCCAGACAGGGCTCAGGTCGGGCACCATATATTTT,CASSQTGLRSGTIYF
TRBJ2-2,NA,TRBV11-2,NA,TGTGCCAGCAGCTTATACACATTAGACCACACCGGGGAGCTGTTTTTT,CASSLYTLDHTGELFF
TRBJ2-5,NA,TRBV7-6,NA,TGTGCCAGCAGCTTATCCTCATCGGAGACCCAGTACTTC,CASSLSSSETQYF
TRBJ2-7,NA,TRBV27,NA,TGTGCCAGCAGTTTAGGGTTCCCCTACGAGCAGTACTTC,CASSLGFPYEQYF
TRBJ2-7,NA,TRBV28,TRBD2,TGTGCCAGCAGTTTAGGGTTTGCGGGAGGGCCTGGGTCGTACGAGCAGTACTTC,CASSLGFAGGPGSYEQYF
TRBJ2-7,NA,TRBV27,TRBD2,TGTGCCAGCAGTTTATTCGGGACTAGCGGGACCGAGCAGTACTTC,CASSLFGTSGTEQYF
TRBJ1-2,NA,TRBV28,NA,TGTGCCAGCAGTTCCGCGACAGCAGGGCGAGGGGATAACTATGGCTACACCTTC,CASSSATAGRGDNYGYTF
TRBJ2-1,NA,TRBV13,NA,TGTGCCAGCAGCTCCCCCGGGAGCTCCTACAATGAGCAGTTCTTC,CASSSPGSSYNEQFF
TRBJ2-7,NA,TRBV19,NA,TGTGCCAGTTCATACAGGGAACGCTACGAGCAGTACTTC,CASSYRERYEQYF
TRBJ1-5,NA,TRBV27,NA,TGTGCCAGCAGTTCAAAGCAGGGTCTCGCTCAGCCCCAGCATTTT,CASSSKQGLAQPQHF